One sample yielded the 32 T cell receptor beta chains listed below, sequenced in a study of long-term antiretroviral therapy in people with HIV. Assay version v3.0 of immunoSEQ was used, and it was run at survey level. Clones were sequenced by immunoSEQ multiplex PCR, and TCRdb holds only the in-frame ones, with some missing. The sample contains about 19,000 clones, roughly 89% of which appear only once. The source was unsorted PBMCs, collected 3 years after starting antiretroviral therapy. The receptors were sampled from a man aged 45 to 65 with HIV.

V and J are TRBV6-1 and TRBJ2-7; possibly TRBD1 for D (6 bases). There are 15 residues in the CDR3. V shed 6 bases and J shed 2 bases, with 17 bases lying between them. Germline CDR1 and CDR2: MNHNS and SASEGT. CDR3: CASRVTWDNTYEQYF. In DNA, the CDR3 is TGTGCCAGCAGAGTAACCTGGGACAACACCTACGAGCAGTACTTC.

This clone came up a few times. The CDR3 DNA reads TGTGCCAGAAGCTTAAGACAGGGAATCCAGCCCCAGCATTTT. Translated: CARSLRQGIQPQHF. This rearrangement joins TRBV5-3 to TRBJ1-5; 7 nucleotides line up with TRBD1. TRBV5-3 is reported as an ORF; its role is uncertain. This CDR3 has 14 residues. The V gene end was trimmed by 2 bases and the J gene end by 7 bases; junction bases not matched to a gene: 6.

The CDR3 coding sequence is TGCAGTGCTAGAGATCAAGAGACCCAGTACTTC. Its protein is CSARDQETQYF. This chain joins TRBV20-1 and TRBJ2-5, with no clear D. The CDR3 has 11 residues. Germline V gene lookup returns CDR1 DFQATT and CDR2 SNEGSKA (reference sequence). The germline V and J ends were trimmed by 0 bases and 2 bases, with 1 base remaining between them.

V gene TRBV10-1 combines with J gene TRBJ2-3; 7 bases align to TRBD1. The V gene's germline CDR1 is WNHNN and CDR2 SYGVQD (reference sequence). The CDR3 consists of 14 residues. The ends lost 6 bases at V and 6 bases at J; junction bases unmatched: 9. CDR3 sequence (DNA): TGCGCCAGCAGCCCGAGACAGGGAAGGGATACGCAGTATTTT. Protein sequence: CASSPRQGRDTQYF.

The V gene is TRBV14, the J gene TRBJ2-1, with unresolved D. V dropped 0 bases and J dropped 5 bases, with 8 bases sitting between them. Germline lookup yields CDR1 SGHDN and CDR2 FVKESK. The CDR3 contains 14 residues. The CDR3 DNA sequence: TGTGCCAGCAGCCAAGACCTCCGGGACAATGAGCAGTTCTTC. Translation gives CASSQDLRDNEQFF.

This clone was seen a few times. The chain carries TRBV6-1 and TRBJ2-7; no reliable D call. V shed 4 bases and J shed 0 bases, with 16 bases lying between them. CDR3 size: 16 residues. Germline CDR1 reads MNHNS; CDR2 reads SASEGT. CDR3 sequence reads: CASSGRARLVSYEQYF. CDR3 nucleotides: TGTGCCAGCAGTGGCCGGGCCCGATTAGTCTCCTACGAGCAGTACTTC.

CDR3 DNA: TGTGCCAGCAGTTTGGGACCCGACTACGAGCAGTACTTC. As protein: CASSLGPDYEQYF. This chain joins TRBV27 and TRBJ2-7; D possibly matches TRBD1 or TRBD2 (5 bases each). V lost 3 bases, J lost 3 bases, and 9 bases lay in between. CDR1 is MNHEY, CDR2 SMNVEV, per germline (reference sequence). The CDR3 has 13 amino acids.

The chain has TRBV7-8 and TRBJ2-2; 11 nucleotides line up with TRBD2. V lost 5 bases to trimming and J lost 4 bases; unmatched junction nucleotides: 6. CDR3 length: 16 residues. The germline CDR1 and CDR2 sequences are SGHVS and FQNEAQ. CDR3 protein: CASSKLAGEVTGELFF. In nucleotides, the CDR3 is TGTGCCAGCAGCAAACTAGCGGGGGAGGTCACCGGGGAGCTGTTTTTT.

The chain couples TRBV18 to TRBJ2-7; 11 bases are shared with TRBD2. J gave up 0 bases and V 2 bases, and 0 bases lay outside the gene matches. Germline CDR1 and CDR2: KGHSH and LQKENI. The length of the CDR3 is 15 residues. CDR3 protein: CASSPTSGGSYEQYF. CDR3 sequence (DNA): TGTGCCAGCTCACCAACTAGCGGGGGCTCCTACGAGCAGTACTTC.

The chain has TRBV7-2 and TRBJ1-2; D not resolved. V was trimmed by 4 bases and J by 0 bases, leaving 9 bases between them. The CDR3 is 14 amino acids. The germline gives CDR1 SGHTA, CDR2 FQGNSA. CDR3 sequence: CASSSSTPNYGYTF. The CDR3 DNA reads TGTGCCAGCAGCTCCTCGACCCCTAACTATGGCTACACCTTC.

This chain joins TRBV4-1 and TRBJ2-3; 9 bases fit TRBD1. J lost 5 bases, V lost 0 bases, and 6 bases had no gene match. The CDR3 consists of 16 residues. In germline, CDR1 is MGHRA, CDR2 YSYEKL. CDR3 loop: CASSQDRDRVLDTQYF. CDR3 nucleotide sequence: TGCGCCAGCAGCCAAGATCGGGACAGGGTGTTAGATACGCAGTATTTT.

This clone has a handful of counts. The rearrangement links TRBV7-6 to TRBJ2-2; the D gene is possibly TRBD1 (6 bases). Germline-derived CDR1 and CDR2 are SGHVS and FNYEAQ. The ends were cut back, 5 bases at V and 7 bases at J, with 14 bases in the middle. CDR3 length: 14 residues. CDR3 nucleotide sequence: TGTGCCAGCAGCGGCAGGGGTACACTCGGGGAGCTGTTTTTT. Protein sequence: CASSGRGTLGELFF.

The table lists this clone with a count of one. The V and J genes are TRBV27 and TRBJ1-4; the D gene is possibly TRBD1 (5 bases). With 9 bases removed from V and 6 bases from J, the gap between germline ends came to 17 bases. CDR1 is MNHEY, CDR2 SMNVEV, per germline (reference sequence). The CDR3 is 14 amino acids. This CDR3 reads CARTTGHVDEKLFF. The CDR3 DNA reads as TGTGCCAGGACAACGGGGCACGTTGATGAAAAACTGTTTTTT. Variable domain in full (rest from reference TRBV27 and TRBJ1-4): EAQVTQNPRYLITVTGKKLTVTCSQNMNHEYMSWYRQDPGLGLRQIYYSMNVEVTDKGDVPEGYKVSRKEKRNFPLILESPSPNQTSLYFCARTTGHVDEKLFFGSGTQLSVL.

This chain joins TRBV6-1 and TRBJ2-7; 12 bases are a match to TRBD2. The germline V gene has CDR1 MNHNS and CDR2 SASEGT. The CDR3 spans 18 residues. With 3 bases clipped from V and 3 bases from J, the junction kept 12 bases outside the gene matches. The DNA for the CDR3 is TGTGCCAGCAGTGAGTCTTCGGGACTAGCGGGCCCGTTCTACGAGCAGTACTTC. Its protein product is CASSESSGLAGPFYEQYF.

The V and J genes are TRBV5-6 and TRBJ1-5, with unresolved D. This CDR3 comprises 16 residues. Germline values: CDR1 SGHDT, CDR2 YYEEEE. The V gene lost 4 bases and the J gene lost 4 bases, with 18 bases spanning the gap. The CDR3 nucleotides read TGTGCCAGCAGCCGAGGACCCTGGGCGGGTAATCAGCCCCAGCATTTT. Translated, it gives CASSRGPWAGNQPQHF.

This rearrangement joins TRBV19 to TRBJ2-7; D possibly uses TRBD1 or TRBD2 (5 bases each). V shed 5 bases and J shed 3 bases, with 8 bases lying between them. Germline V gene data show CDR1 as LNHDA and CDR2 as SQIVND (reference sequence). This CDR3 has 12 amino acids. CDR3 in DNA: TGTGCCAGTAGTTCTGGGGGCTACGAGCAGTACTTC. It specifies CASSSGGYEQYF.

J is TRBJ1-2 and V is TRBV29-1, with 9 bases fitting TRBD1. V was clipped by 6 bases and J by 10 bases; unmatched bases: 6. Germline assignment: CDR1 SQVTM and CDR2 ANQGSEA. This CDR3 is 11 amino acids long. The CDR3 DNA sequence: TGCAGCGTCGGGGGACAGGGCATCTACACCTTC. Amino acids: CSVGGQGIYTF. Filled out from reference TRBV29-1 and TRBJ1-2, the complete variable domain reads SAVISQKPSRDICQRGTSLTIQCQVDSQVTMMFWYRQQPGQSLTLIATANQGSEATYESGFVIDKFPISRPNLTFSTLTVSNMSPEDSSIYLCSVGGQGIYTFGSGTRLTVV.

As regards this clone: Relative to the germline gene, one junction end is altered; a read error may explain this. This chain joins TRBV5-6 and TRBJ1-2; possible D gene TRBD1, 6 bases. Per the germline V gene, CDR1 is SGHDT and CDR2 is YYEEEE. This CDR3 spans 14 amino acids. CDR3 DNA: TGTGCCAGCAGCCAGGAAGGTCGGGGGCTCAGGAGGGCCTTC. Its protein product is CASSQEGRGLRRAF.

The genes are TRBV5-6 and TRBJ1-1; 7 bases are a match to TRBD1. Germline V CDR1 and CDR2: SGHDT, YYEEEE. V was clipped by 0 bases and J by 1 base; unmatched bases: 6. The CDR3 covers 16 residues. The CDR3 nucleotides read TGTGCCAGCAGCTTGGGACGGGACAGACCGAACACTGAAGCTTTCTTT. Translation: CASSLGRDRPNTEAFF.

This chain joins TRBV7-2 and TRBJ2-7; D is ambiguous. V shed 8 bases and J shed 1 base, with 3 bases lying between them. The V gene's germline CDR1 is SGHTA and CDR2 FQGNSA. The CDR3 has 10 residues. CDR3 sequence reads: CASGSYEQYF. The CDR3, as DNA: TGTGCCAGCGGGTCCTACGAGCAGTACTTC. Together with reference TRBV7-2 and TRBJ2-7, the CDR3 gives the full variable domain: GAGVSQSPSNKVTEKGKDVELRCDPISGHTALYWYRQSLGQGLEFLIYFQGNSAPDKSGLPSDRFSAERTGGSVSTLTIQRTQQEDSAVYLCASGSYEQYFGPGTRLTVT.

The V and J genes are TRBV5-7 and TRBJ2-7; D gene ambiguous. TRBV5-7 is placed among ORFs of uncertain function. Trimming left V 2 bases short and J 3 bases short, with 9 bases between. This CDR3 is 13 amino acids long. The CDR3 is CASSLGSLYEQYF. In DNA, the CDR3 is TGTGCCAGCAGCTTAGGCAGCCTCTACGAGCAGTACTTC.

Concerning this clone itself: The junction and the germline gene differ at one end; a read error may be behind it. CDR3 DNA: TGCGCCAGCAGCGAAGACGGGGGGTACACTGAAGCTTTCTTT. Its translation is CASSEDGGYTEAFF. The chain uses TRBV4-3 and TRBJ1-1, with D possibly TRBD1 on 5 matching bases. The CDR3 totals 14 residues. Germline V gene data show CDR1 as LGHNA and CDR2 as YSLEER.

The table lists this clone with a count of one. The chain combines TRBV27 with TRBJ2-3, with 10 nucleotides matching TRBD2. V gave up 6 bases and J gave up 4 bases; unmatched junction bases: 10. This CDR3 is 16 amino acids long. Per the germline V gene, CDR1 is MNHEY and CDR2 is SMNVEV (reference sequence). DNA for the CDR3: TGTGCCAGCAGGACCCTCAGCGGGGGGGCCTCAGATACGCAGTATTTT. Protein: CASRTLSGGASDTQYF.

In DNA, the CDR3 is TGTGCCTGGAGTACATCCAGTAGCACTGAAGCTTTCTTT. This codes for CAWSTSSSTEAFF. The V call is TRBV30, the J call TRBJ1-1, with no clear D. Per the germline V gene, CDR1 is GTSNPN and CDR2 is SVGIG (reference sequence). The CDR3 covers 13 residues. Trimming left V 2 bases short and J 4 bases short, with 11 bases between.

This sequence joins TRBV9 and TRBJ2-3; possible D gene TRBD2, 5 bases. This CDR3 contains 14 residues. Germline lookup yields CDR1 SGDLS and CDR2 YYNGEE. V was clipped by 4 bases and J by 3 bases, with 12 bases between them. Written as DNA, the CDR3 is TGTGCCAGCAGCTTGAGCGGTGGGACAGATACGCAGTATTTT. Amino acids: CASSLSGGTDTQYF.

The DNA for the CDR3 is TGCAGCGTTGTCGGGAGCAATCAGCCCCAGCATTTT. It is translated as CSVVGSNQPQHF. The chain couples TRBV29-1 to TRBJ1-5; no clear D gene. The CDR3 length is 12 residues. V lost 4 bases and J 1 base, leaving 5 bases between the germline ends. Per germline, CDR1 SQVTM and CDR2 ANQGSEA.

By sample share, this clone is medium-sized. V is TRBV5-8 and J is TRBJ1-5; the D gene is possibly TRBD1 (6 bases). Trimming stripped 1 base from V and 0 bases from J, with 8 bases between. This CDR3 comprises 15 residues. CDR1 SGHTS and CDR2 YDEGEE come from the germline V gene. The CDR3 coding sequence is TGTGCCAGCAGCTTGAGGGGGACTAGCAATCAGCCCCAGCATTTT. Residues: CASSLRGTSNQPQHF.

The chain employs TRBV7-2 and TRBJ2-6; tentatively, D is TRBD2 (5 bases). V lost 5 bases, J lost 0 bases, and 8 bases lay in between. Germline loops: CDR1 SGHTA, CDR2 FQGNSA. The CDR3 is made up of 15 amino acids. The CDR3 region is CASSPRGSGANVLTF. CDR3 bases: TGTGCCAGCAGCCCACGGGGCTCTGGGGCCAACGTCCTGACTTTC.

V is TRBV28 and J is TRBJ1-2, with TRBD1 matching over 9 bases. The V gene end was trimmed by 6 bases and the J gene end by 8 bases; junction bases not matched to a gene: 4. The V gene's germline CDR1 is MDHEN and CDR2 SYDVKM. This CDR3 region has 12 residues. CDR3 sequence: CASRRDREGYTF. CDR3 nucleotide sequence: TGTGCCAGCAGGAGGGACAGGGAAGGCTACACCTTC.

The chain has TRBV11-2 and TRBJ2-1; D not resolved. V dropped 1 base and J dropped 4 bases, with 2 bases sitting between them. Germline values: CDR1 SGHAT, CDR2 FQNNGV. This CDR3 has 12 amino acids. CDR3 sequence: CASSLGYNEQFF. The DNA of the CDR3 is TGTGCCAGCAGCTTAGGGTACAATGAGCAGTTCTTC.

The chain joins TRBV4-1 to TRBJ2-7; D is tentatively TRBD1 or TRBD2 (5 bases each). The CDR3 runs 14 residues. Germline V gene data show CDR1 as MGHRA and CDR2 as YSYEKL. Trimming removed 1 base at V and 2 bases at J, with 9 bases between. The CDR3 here is CASSQGDAPYEQYF. DNA for the CDR3: TGCGCCAGCAGCCAAGGGGACGCCCCCTACGAGCAGTACTTC.

V and J are TRBV10-3 and TRBJ2-5, with 9 bases matching TRBD2. The CDR3 totals 17 residues. Germline V CDR1 and CDR2: ENHRY, SYGVKD. V dropped 3 bases and J dropped 5; count of bases not matched to a gene: 13. CDR3 in DNA: TGTGCCATCAGTGATGTTCTAGCGGGGACAACGGGGGAGACCCAGTACTTC. It encodes CAISDVLAGTTGETQYF.